This T cell receptor beta chain derives from a study of blood T cell repertoires in COVID-19 (dated by TCRdb to about 2020). In terms of the full investigation: The collaborator samples originated in the United States, Italy and Spain and spanned the acute and convalescent phases of COVID-19. The prospective study material was composed of cDNA or gDNA derived from T cells, B-cell-depleted T cells, or PBMCs. The repertoires were made available in a free public database intended to serve as a resource for research on the immune response to SARS-CoV-2. Where available, HLA class I and class II types were obtained from metadata supplied by the sample provider rather than from assay-based typing. The dataset comprised deeply sampled blood TCRbeta repertoires from subjects exposed to, actively infected with, or recovered from COVID-19. Samples were obtained from the ongoing ImmuneRACE study (first 160 participants) and from 1,254 subjects provided by 6 global collaborators. Nearly every sample came with metadata listing a de-identified subject ID, COVID-19 status, age in years and sex.

Germline trimming: 2 bases from V, 4 bases from J; junction bases outside gene matches: 5. The CDR3 has 16 amino acids, counting the end cysteine and phenylalanine. Only CDR3 DNA remains: 48 bases, in frame from the first base. CDR1 MDHEN and CDR2 SYDVKM are derived from the germline V gene. The immunoSEQ Assay, a bias-controlled multiplex PCR, was used to amplify TCRbeta CDR3 regions from genomic DNA. Regarding the original processing steps: The number of nucleated cells in each sample was estimated from the amplification of reference gene primers within the assay. To quantify the absolute abundance of each unique TCRbeta CDR3 rearrangement, sequence reads were collapsed and filtered. For each sample, productive Simpson clonality was calculated as the square root of Simpson's diversity index across productive rearrangements. TCRdb re-hosts the immuneACCESS table, in-frame sequences only. Its copies lack some clones; in the studies checked, an unresolved V gene accounts for under half of them, and the cause for the rest is not known. V and J calls and clone size follow that table, whereas D and trimming were derived from the DNA. The sample has approximately 86,000 clones on record, 70% to 90% of them singletons. The ten largest make up under 3.5% of the sample.

A remark on this clone: Its recognized antigen is unknown. The sample holds no much larger clone one base away, and base qualities are not on file.

General findings and caveats noted by the study authors: How much clinical and demographic metadata was included differed by source and by participant, and the metadata was provided uncurated.

The collaborating institutions used their own protocols to collect whole blood in K2EDTA tubes. For TCRbeta analysis, collaborator samples were shipped as frozen whole blood, as isolated PBMCs, or as DNA extracted from either sample type. The sequenced sample consisted of peripheral blood. This TCR was sampled from a man aged 50 or older with acute or convalescent COVID-19. The chain is made from TRBV28 and TRBJ2-7, with 13 bases matching TRBD2. The CDR3 region has the sequence CASSLGGTSGKYEQYF. The bases read TGTGCCAGCAGTTTAGGGGGGACTAGCGGGAAATACGAGCAGTACTTC.